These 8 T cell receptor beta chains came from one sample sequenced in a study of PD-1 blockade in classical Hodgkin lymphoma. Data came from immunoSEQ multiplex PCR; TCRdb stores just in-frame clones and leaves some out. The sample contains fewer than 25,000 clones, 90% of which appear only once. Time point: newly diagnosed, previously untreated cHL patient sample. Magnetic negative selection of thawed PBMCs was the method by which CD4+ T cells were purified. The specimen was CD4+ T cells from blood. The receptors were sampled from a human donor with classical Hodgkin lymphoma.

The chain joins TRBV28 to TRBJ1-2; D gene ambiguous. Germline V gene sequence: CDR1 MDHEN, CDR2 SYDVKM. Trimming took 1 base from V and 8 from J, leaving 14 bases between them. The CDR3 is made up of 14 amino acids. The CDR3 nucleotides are TGTGCCAGCAGTTTATACCCAGCTCCAAGGGGCTACACCTTC. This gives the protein CASSLYPAPRGYTF.

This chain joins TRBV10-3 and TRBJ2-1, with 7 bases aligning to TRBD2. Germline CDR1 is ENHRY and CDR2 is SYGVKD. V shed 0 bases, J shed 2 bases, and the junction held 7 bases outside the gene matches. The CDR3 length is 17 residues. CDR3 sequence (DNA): TGTGCCATCAGTGAGTCAGGAGGGAGGGTAACCTACAATGAGCAGTTCTTC. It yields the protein CAISESGGRVTYNEQFF.

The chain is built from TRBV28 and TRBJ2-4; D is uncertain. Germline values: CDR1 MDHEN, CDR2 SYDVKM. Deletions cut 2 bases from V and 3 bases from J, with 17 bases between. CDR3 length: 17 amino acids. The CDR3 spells CASSLTRLFVHKNIQYF. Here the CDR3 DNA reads TGTGCCAGCAGTTTAACTCGGTTATTCGTACACAAAAACATTCAGTACTTC. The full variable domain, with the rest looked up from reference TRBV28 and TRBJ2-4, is DVKVTQSSRYLVKRTGEKVFLECVQDMDHENMFWYRQDPGLGLRLIYFSYDVKMKEKGDIPEGYSVSREKKERFSLILESASTNQTSMYLCASSLTRLFVHKNIQYFGAGTRLSVL.

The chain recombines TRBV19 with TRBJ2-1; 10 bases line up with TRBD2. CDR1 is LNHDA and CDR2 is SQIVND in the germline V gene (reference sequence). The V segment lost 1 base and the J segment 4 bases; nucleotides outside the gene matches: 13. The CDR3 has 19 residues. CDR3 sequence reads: CASSIGVGSGGATYNEQFF. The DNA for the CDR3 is TGTGCCAGTAGTATAGGCGTAGGAAGCGGGGGGGCGACGTACAATGAGCAGTTCTTC.

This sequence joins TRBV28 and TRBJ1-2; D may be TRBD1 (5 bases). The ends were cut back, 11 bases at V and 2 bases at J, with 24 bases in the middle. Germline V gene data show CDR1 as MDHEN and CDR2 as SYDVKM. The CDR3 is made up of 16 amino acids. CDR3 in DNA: TGTGCCTCCCACCAGGGTCTAGGGAGGGTAAACTATGGCTACACCTTC. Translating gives CASHQGLGRVNYGYTF.

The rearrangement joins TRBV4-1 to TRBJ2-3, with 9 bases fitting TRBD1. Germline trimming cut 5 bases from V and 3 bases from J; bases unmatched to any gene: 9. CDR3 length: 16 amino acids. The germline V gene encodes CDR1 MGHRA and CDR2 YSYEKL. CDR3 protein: CASSERTGAFTDTQYF. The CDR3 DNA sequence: TGCGCCAGCAGCGAACGGACAGGGGCCTTTACAGATACGCAGTATTTT.

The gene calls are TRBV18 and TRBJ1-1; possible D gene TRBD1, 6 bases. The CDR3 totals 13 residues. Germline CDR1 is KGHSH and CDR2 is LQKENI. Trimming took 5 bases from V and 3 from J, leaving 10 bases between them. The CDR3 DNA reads TGTGCCAGCTCATCAAGGGGGGACACTGAAGCTTTCTTT. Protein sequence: CASSSRGDTEAFF.

The CDR3 sequence: CAWDRENSPLHF. CDR3 sequence (DNA): TGTGCCTGGGACAGAGAAAATTCACCCCTCCACTTT. The V call is TRBV30, the J call TRBJ1-6; a weak D match, TRBD1 (5 bases). Trimming took 5 bases from V and 7 from J, leaving 9 bases between them. This CDR3 has 12 residues. CDR1 and CDR2 from the germline V gene are GTSNPN and SVGIG (reference sequence).